One sample yielded the 5 T cell receptor beta chains listed below, sequenced in a study of T cells in Graves' hyperthyroidism and ophthalmopathy. From RNA transcripts, TCR beta CDR3 regions were amplified. The HTBI set primed first-round TCR CDR3 RT-PCR. TCRdb redid the calling of the multiplex PCR reads with MiXCR, one entry per CDR3 protein. The sample has about 250,000 distinct CDR3 sequences; around 15% are singletons. Sequenced: blood. These TCRs come from a woman aged 45-65 years with Graves' hyperthyroidism that later progressed to Graves' ophthalmopathy.

This clonotype was seen at least ten times. The chain is built from TRBV18 and TRBJ2-1, with TRBD1 matching 8 bases. Germline trimming cut 3 bases from V and 7 bases from J; bases unmatched to any gene: 8. Germline CDR1 is KGHSH and CDR2 is LQKENI. The CDR3 loop spans 15 amino acids. The CDR3 region is CASSPPTGVRNEQFF. The CDR3 nucleotides read TGTGCCAGCTCACCGCCGACAGGGGTTAGGAATGAGCAGTTCTTC.

The sample holds many counts of this clonotype. This chain uses TRBV20-1 with TRBJ2-1; 12 bases are shared with TRBD2. The CDR3 loop spans 16 amino acids. Looked up from germline, CDR1 is DFQATT and CDR2 is SNEGSKA (reference sequence). The V segment lost 3 bases and the J segment 2 bases; nucleotides outside the gene matches: 5. CDR3 in amino acids: CSASSLAGGAYNEQFF. DNA of the CDR3: TGCAGTGCTAGTTCCCTAGCGGGAGGGGCCTACAATGAGCAGTTCTTC.

This clonotype has at least ten counts. The rearrangement uses TRBV27 and TRBJ2-2; D might be TRBD2 (6 bases). Germline lookup yields CDR1 MNHEY and CDR2 SMNVEV (reference sequence). The V end lost 6 bases, the J end lost 4 bases, and 12 bases lay between the germline ends. This CDR3 has 14 residues. The CDR3 sequence is CASRGVGGTGELFF. CDR3 DNA sequence: TGTGCCAGCAGAGGGGTGGGGGGCACCGGGGAGCTGTTTTTT.

This clonotype was detected ten times or more. The chain joins TRBV29-1 to TRBJ2-1, with 12 bases matching TRBD2. This CDR3 contains 14 residues. The trim removed 7 bases at V and 11 bases at J, leaving 12 bases unmatched. Germline CDR1 SQVTM, CDR2 ANQGSEA. The CDR3 DNA reads as TGCAGCGCTCGGGGGCTAGCGGGAGGGCAAAAGCAGTTCTTC. This translates into CSARGLAGGQKQFF.

This clonotype was counted many times. The V and J genes are TRBV2 and TRBJ1-6; D is undetermined. Per germline, CDR1 SNHLY and CDR2 FYNNEI. The CDR3 contains 12 residues. Trimming took off 6 bases at V and 8 bases at J, with 8 bases between the two ends. CDR3 residues: CASRAGDSPLHF. The CDR3 nucleotides are TGTGCCAGCAGGGCGGGAGATTCACCCCTCCACTTT.